Sequencing of this T cell receptor beta chain was carried out in a study of blood T cell repertoires in COVID-19 (dated by TCRdb to the early 2020s). About the study as a whole: Collaborator samples came from the United States, Italy and Spain and covered acute and convalescent phases of COVID-19. The prospective study material was composed of cDNA or gDNA derived from T cells, B-cell-depleted T cells, or PBMCs. The dataset comprised deeply sampled blood TCRbeta repertoires from subjects exposed to, actively infected with, or recovered from COVID-19. The repertoires were released in a freely available public database meant as a resource for research on the immune response to SARS-CoV-2. Samples came from the ongoing ImmuneRACE study (first 160 participants) plus 1,254 subjects from 6 global collaborators. The sample metadata nearly always contained a de-identified subject ID, COVID-19 status, age in years and sex. Where HLA class I and class II types were available, the types were taken from metadata supplied by the sample provider, not from assay-based typing.

TCRbeta CDR3 regions were amplified from genomic DNA by means of the immunoSEQ Assay, a bias-controlled multiplex PCR. From the authors' description of their analysis: Within the assay, amplification of reference gene primers was used to estimate how many nucleated cells each sample contained. To quantify the absolute abundance of each unique TCRbeta CDR3 rearrangement, sequence reads were collapsed and filtered. Productive Simpson clonality was computed per sample as the square root of Simpson's diversity index over productive rearrangements. In its TCRdb copy, this immuneACCESS table keeps in-frame sequences only and misses some clones. Where compared with another copy, unresolved V genes explain less than half of these, and the others have no known cause. For V, J and clone size, that table is used; D and trimming come from the DNA. The sample contains fewer than 300,000 clones, over 75% of them found a single time. Of the sample, 9% to 9.5% falls within the top ten clones.

Paper-wide results and their limitations: The quantity of clinical and demographic metadata differed by source and by participant and was supplied without curation.

Each collaborating institution followed its own protocols to collect whole blood in K2EDTA tubes. For TCRbeta analysis, collaborators shipped samples in one of three forms: frozen whole blood, isolated PBMCs, or DNA extracted from either of those sample types. On this clone: Its antigen remains undetermined. The input lacks base qualities; no much larger clone sits a single base away.

Including the terminal cysteine and phenylalanine, the CDR3 comprises 13 residues. Only the CDR3 DNA stays, 39 bases, in frame from base 1. V loses 10 bases of germline sequence and J loses 4 bases, and the interval between the two ends is 13 bases. The germline V gene encodes CDR1 MNHEY and CDR2 SVGAGI. The source of this sequence is a man between 18 and 29 years old with active or convalescent COVID-19. Sequencing was done on a sample of peripheral blood. This receptor chain uses TRBV6-5 and TRBJ1-4; possibly the D gene is TRBD1, per 6 matching bases. The nucleotide sequence is given as TGTGCCACCCAAACAGGGTTTAATGAAAAACTGTTTTTT. It translates as CATQTGFNEKLFF.